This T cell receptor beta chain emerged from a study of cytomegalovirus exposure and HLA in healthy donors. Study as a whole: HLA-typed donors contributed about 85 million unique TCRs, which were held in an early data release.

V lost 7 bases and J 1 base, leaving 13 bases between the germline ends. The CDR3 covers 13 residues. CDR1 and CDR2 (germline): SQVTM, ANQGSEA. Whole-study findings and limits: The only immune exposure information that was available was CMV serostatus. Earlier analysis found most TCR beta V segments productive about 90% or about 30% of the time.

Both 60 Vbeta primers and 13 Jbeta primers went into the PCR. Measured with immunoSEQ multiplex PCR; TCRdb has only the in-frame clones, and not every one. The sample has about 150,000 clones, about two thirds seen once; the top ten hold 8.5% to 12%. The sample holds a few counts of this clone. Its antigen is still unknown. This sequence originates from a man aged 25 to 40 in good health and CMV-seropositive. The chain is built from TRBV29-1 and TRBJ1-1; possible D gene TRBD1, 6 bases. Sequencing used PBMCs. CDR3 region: CSATDSGNTEAFF. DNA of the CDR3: TGCAGCGCGACGGACAGCGGGAACACTGAAGCTTTCTTT.